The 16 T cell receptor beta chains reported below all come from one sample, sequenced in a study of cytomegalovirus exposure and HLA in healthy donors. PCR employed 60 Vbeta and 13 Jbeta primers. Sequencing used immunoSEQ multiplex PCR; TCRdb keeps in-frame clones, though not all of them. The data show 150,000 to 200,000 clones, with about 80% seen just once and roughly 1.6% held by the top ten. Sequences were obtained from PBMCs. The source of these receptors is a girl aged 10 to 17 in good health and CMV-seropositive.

Here the CDR3 reads CASSPLTGSYEQYF. The CDR3, as DNA: TGTGCCAGCAGCCCGTTGACAGGCTCCTACGAGCAGTACTTC. The chain couples TRBV7-2 to TRBJ2-7, with a tentative D call TRBD1 (6 bases). The CDR3 spans 14 residues. V was pared by 5 bases and J by 0 bases, with 11 bases between. Per the germline V gene, CDR1 is SGHTA and CDR2 is FQGNSA.

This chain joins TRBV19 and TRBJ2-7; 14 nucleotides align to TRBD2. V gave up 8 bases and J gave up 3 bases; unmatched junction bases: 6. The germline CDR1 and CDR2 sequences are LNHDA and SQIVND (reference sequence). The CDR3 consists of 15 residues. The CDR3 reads CASRLGTSGSYEQYF. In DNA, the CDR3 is TGTGCCAGTCGACTGGGGACTAGCGGGAGCTACGAGCAGTACTTC. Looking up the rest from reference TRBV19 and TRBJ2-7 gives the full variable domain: DGGITQSPKYLFRKEGQNVTLSCEQNLNHDAMYWYRQDPGQGLRLIYYSQIVNDFQKGDIAEGYSVSREKKESFPLTVTSAQKNPTAFYLCASRLGTSGSYEQYFGPGTRLTVT.

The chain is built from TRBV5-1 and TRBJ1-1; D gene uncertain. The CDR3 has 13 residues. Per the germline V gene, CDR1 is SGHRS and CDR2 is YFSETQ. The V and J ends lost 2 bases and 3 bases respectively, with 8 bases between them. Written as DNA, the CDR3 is TGCGCCAGCAGCTTCTCGGGAGACACTGAAGCTTTCTTT. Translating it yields CASSFSGDTEAFF.

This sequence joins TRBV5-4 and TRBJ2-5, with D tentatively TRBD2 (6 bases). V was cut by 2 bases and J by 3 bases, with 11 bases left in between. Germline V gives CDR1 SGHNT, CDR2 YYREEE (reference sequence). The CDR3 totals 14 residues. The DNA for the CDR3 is TGTGCCAGCAGCTTCGTCGGGGGAGAAGAGACCCAGTACTTC. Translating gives CASSFVGGEETQYF.

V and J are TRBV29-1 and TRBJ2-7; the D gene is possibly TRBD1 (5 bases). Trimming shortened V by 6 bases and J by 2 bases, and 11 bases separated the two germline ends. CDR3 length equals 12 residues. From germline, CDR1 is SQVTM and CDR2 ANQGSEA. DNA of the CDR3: TGCAGCGTCAGACAGAGCCCCTACGAGCAGTACTTC. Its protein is CSVRQSPYEQYF.

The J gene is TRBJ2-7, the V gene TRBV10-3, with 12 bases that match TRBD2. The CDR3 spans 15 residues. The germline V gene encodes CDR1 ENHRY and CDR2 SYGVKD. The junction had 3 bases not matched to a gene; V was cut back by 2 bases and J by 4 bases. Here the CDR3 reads CAISERTSGVYEQYF. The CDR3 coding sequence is TGTGCCATCAGTGAGCGGACTAGCGGGGTATACGAGCAGTACTTC.

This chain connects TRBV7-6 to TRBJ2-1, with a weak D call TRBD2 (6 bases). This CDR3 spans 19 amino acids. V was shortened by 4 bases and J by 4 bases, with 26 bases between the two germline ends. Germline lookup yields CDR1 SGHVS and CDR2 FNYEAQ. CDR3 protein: CASSSYSGTALSPYNEQFF. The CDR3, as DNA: TGTGCCAGCAGCTCCTACTCGGGGACTGCCCTTTCACCTTACAATGAGCAGTTCTTC.

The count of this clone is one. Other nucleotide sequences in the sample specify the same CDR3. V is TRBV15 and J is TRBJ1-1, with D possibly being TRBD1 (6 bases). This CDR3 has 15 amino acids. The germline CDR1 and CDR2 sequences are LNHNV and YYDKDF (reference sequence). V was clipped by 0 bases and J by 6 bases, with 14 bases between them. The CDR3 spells CATSRDPSGVAEAFF. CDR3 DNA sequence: TGTGCCACCAGCAGAGACCCGTCAGGGGTCGCTGAAGCTTTCTTT.

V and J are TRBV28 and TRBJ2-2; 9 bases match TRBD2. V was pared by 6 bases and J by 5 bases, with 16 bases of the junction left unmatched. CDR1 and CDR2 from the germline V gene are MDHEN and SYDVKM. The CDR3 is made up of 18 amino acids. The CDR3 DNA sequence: TGTGCCAGCAGCCTACGGGGTAGCGGGAGAGGGTGGACCGGGGAGCTGTTTTTT. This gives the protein CASSLRGSGRGWTGELFF.

The CDR3 protein is CASSPKELAGMGKYEQYF. The CDR3 DNA follows: TGTGCCAGCAGCCCGAAGGAACTAGCGGGGATGGGGAAGTACGAGCAGTACTTC. The J gene is TRBJ2-7, the V gene TRBV11-2; TRBD2 matches 10 bases. Germline CDR1 is SGHAT and CDR2 is FQNNGV. The V gene end was trimmed by 5 bases and the J gene end by 4 bases; junction bases not matched to a gene: 17. The CDR3 contains 18 residues. The whole variable domain, filled in from reference TRBV11-2 and TRBJ2-7, reads EAGVAQSPRYKIIEKRQSVAFWCNPISGHATLYWYQQILGQGPKLLIQFQNNGVVDDSQLPKDRFSAERLKGVDSTLKIQPAKLEDSAVYLCASSPKELAGMGKYEQYFGPGTRLTVT.

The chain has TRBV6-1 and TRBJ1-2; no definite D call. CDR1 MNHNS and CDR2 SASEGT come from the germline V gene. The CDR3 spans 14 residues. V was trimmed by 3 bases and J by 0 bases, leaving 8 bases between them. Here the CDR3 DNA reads TGTGCCAGCAGTGAGTCCCTCGCTAACTATGGCTACACCTTC. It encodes CASSESLANYGYTF.

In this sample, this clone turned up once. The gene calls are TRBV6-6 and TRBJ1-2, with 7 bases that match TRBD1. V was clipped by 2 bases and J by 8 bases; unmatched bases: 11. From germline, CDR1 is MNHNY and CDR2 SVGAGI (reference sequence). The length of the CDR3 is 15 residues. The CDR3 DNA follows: TGTGCCAGCAGTTACCTCGGGACAGTTACCTACGGCTACACCTTC. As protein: CASSYLGTVTYGYTF.

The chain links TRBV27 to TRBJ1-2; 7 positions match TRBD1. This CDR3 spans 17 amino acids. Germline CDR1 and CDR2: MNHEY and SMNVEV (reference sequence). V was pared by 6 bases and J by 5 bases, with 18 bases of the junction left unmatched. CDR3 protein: CASSRPSGTVVSYGYTF. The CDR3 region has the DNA TGTGCCAGCAGCAGGCCCTCCGGGACAGTTGTAAGTTATGGCTACACCTTC.

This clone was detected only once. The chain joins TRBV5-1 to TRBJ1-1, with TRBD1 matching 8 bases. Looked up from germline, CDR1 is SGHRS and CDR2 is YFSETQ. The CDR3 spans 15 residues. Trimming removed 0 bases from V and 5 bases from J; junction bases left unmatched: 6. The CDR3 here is CASSLAWQGATEAFF. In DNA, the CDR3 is TGCGCCAGCAGCTTGGCATGGCAGGGGGCGACTGAAGCTTTCTTT.

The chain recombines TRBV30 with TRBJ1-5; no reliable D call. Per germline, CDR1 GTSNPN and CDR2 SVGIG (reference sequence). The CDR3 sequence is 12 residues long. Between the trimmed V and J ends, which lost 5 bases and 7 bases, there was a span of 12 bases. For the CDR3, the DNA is TGTGCCTGGGGAGAATTTGGCCAGCCCCAGCATTTT. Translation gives CAWGEFGQPQHF.

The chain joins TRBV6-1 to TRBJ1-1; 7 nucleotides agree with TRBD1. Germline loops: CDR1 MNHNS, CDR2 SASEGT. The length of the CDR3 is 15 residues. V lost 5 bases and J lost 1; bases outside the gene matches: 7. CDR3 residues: CASSPVRDRNTEAFF. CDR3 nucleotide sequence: TGTGCCAGCAGTCCAGTCCGGGACAGGAACACTGAAGCTTTCTTT.